This T cell receptor beta chain came from a study of T-cell reconstitution after alpha-beta-depleted transplantation in children. The ends were cut back, 4 bases at V and 0 bases at J, with 17 bases in the middle. The CDR3 has 17 residues. Germline-derived CDR1 and CDR2 are MGHRA and YSYEKL. TCRbeta library construction was performed incorporating unique molecular identifiers. Each CDR3 protein gets one entry after TCRdb re-called the PCR reads with MiXCR. The table shows some 350,000 distinct CDR3 sequences, with about 9.3% occurring only once. Sequenced here: PBMCs from the stem cell graft donor, sampled from the stem cell graft. V and J are TRBV4-1 and TRBJ2-3; possible D gene TRBD2, 6 bases. The clonotype comes from a human donor who donated a stem cell graft to a child with acute lymphoblastic leukemia. CDR3 nucleotide sequence: TGCGCCAGCAGCCCGCGGTGGGGGGAGGTCAGCACAGATACGCAGTATTTT. Its translation: CASSPRWGEVSTDTQYF.